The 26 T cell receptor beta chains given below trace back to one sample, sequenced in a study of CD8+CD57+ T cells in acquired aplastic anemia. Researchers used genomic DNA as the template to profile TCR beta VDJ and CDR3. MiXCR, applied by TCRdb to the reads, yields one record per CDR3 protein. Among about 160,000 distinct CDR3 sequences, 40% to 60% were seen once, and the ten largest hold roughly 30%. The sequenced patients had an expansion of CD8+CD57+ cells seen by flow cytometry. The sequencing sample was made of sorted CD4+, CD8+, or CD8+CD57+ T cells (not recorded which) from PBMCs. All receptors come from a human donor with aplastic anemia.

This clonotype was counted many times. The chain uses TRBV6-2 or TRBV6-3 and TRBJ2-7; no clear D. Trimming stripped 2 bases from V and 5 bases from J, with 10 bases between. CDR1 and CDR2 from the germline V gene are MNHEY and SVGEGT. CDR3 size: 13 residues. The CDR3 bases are TGTGCCAGCAGTTACAGCAGATCCAACGAGCAGTACTTC. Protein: CASSYSRSNEQYF.

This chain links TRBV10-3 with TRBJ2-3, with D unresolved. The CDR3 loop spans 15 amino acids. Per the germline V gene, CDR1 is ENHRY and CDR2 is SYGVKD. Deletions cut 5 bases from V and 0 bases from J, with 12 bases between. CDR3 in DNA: TGTGCCATCAGTTCGGCGACCGAAAGCACAGATACGCAGTATTTT. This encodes CAISSATESTDTQYF.

As DNA, the CDR3 is TGTGCCAGCAGTGAAACCCGGGAGCCGAACACTGAAGCTTTCTTT. Its translation is CASSETREPNTEAFF. V usage is TRBV2 and J usage is TRBJ1-1; D uncertain. Trimming pared 2 bases from V and 1 base from J, leaving 11 bases between. Germline CDR1 and CDR2: SNHLY and FYNNEI. This CDR3 has 15 amino acids.

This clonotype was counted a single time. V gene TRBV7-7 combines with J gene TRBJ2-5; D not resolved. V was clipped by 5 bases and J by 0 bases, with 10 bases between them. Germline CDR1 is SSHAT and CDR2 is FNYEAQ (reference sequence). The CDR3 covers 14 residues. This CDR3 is CASSKGRDQETQYF. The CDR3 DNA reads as TGTGCCAGCAGCAAGGGAAGGGACCAAGAGACCCAGTACTTC. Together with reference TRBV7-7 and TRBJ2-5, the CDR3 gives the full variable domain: GAGVSQSPRYKVTKRGQDVTLRCDPISSHATLYWYQQALGQGPEFLTYFNYEAQPDKSGLPSDRFSAERPEGSISTLTIQRTEQRDSAMYRCASSKGRDQETQYFGPGTRLLVL.

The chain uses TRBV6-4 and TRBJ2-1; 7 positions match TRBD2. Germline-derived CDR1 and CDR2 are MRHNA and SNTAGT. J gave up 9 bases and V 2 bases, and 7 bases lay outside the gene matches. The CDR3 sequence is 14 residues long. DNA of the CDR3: TGTGCCAGCAGTGACGAGGGCGGGGGAGCTGAGCAGTTCTTC. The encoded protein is CASSDEGGGAEQFF.

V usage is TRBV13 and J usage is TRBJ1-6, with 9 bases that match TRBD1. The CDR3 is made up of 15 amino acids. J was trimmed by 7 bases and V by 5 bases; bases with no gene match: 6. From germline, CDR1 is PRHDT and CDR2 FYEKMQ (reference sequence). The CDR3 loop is CASSVRQGGNSPLHF. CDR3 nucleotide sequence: TGTGCCAGCAGCGTAAGACAGGGGGGGAATTCACCCCTCCACTTT.

CDR3 in amino acids: CASSAGDSYEQYF. CDR3 nucleotide sequence: TGTGCCAGCAGCGCCGGGGACTCCTACGAGCAGTACTTC. The chain combines TRBV7-9 with TRBJ2-7, with D tentatively TRBD2 (5 bases). V gave up 5 bases and J gave up 0 bases, with 8 bases separating them. CDR1 is SEHNR, CDR2 FQNEAQ, per germline (reference sequence). The CDR3 loop spans 13 amino acids.

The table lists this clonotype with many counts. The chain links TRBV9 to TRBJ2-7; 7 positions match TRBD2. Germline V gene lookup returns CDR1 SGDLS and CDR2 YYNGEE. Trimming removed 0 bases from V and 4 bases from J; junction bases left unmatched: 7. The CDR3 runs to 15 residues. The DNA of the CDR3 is TGTGCCAGCAGCGTAGGGGGCGGGAGCATTTACGAGCAGTACTTC. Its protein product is CASSVGGGSIYEQYF. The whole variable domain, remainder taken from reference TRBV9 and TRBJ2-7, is DSGVTQTPKHLITATGQRVTLRCSPRSGDLSVYWYQQSLDQGLQFLIQYYNGEERAKGNILERFSAQQFPDLHSELNLSSLELGDSALYFCASSVGGGSIYEQYFGPGTRLTVT.

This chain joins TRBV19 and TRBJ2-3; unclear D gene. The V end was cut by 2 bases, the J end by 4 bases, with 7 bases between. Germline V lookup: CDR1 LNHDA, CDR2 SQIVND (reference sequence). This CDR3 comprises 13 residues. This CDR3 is CASSISRSDTQYF. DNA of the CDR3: TGTGCCAGTAGTATATCCAGGTCAGATACGCAGTATTTT.

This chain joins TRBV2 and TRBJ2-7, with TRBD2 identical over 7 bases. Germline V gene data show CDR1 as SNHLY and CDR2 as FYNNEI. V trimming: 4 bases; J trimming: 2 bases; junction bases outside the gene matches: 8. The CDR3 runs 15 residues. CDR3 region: CASSVGREPTYEQYF. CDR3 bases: TGTGCCAGCAGTGTCGGGCGGGAGCCCACCTACGAGCAGTACTTC.

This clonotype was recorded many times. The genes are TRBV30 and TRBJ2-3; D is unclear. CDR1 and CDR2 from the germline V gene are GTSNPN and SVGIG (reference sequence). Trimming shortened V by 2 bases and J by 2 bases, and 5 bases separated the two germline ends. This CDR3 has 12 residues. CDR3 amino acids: CAWSHNTDTQYF. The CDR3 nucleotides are TGTGCCTGGAGTCACAACACAGATACGCAGTATTTT.

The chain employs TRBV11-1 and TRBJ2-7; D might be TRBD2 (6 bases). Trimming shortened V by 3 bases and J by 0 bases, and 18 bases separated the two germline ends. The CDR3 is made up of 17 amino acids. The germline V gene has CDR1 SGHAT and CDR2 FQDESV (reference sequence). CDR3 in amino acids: CASSLRSGTSSSYEQYF. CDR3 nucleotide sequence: TGTGCCAGCAGCTTGCGCTCCGGGACTTCGAGCTCCTACGAGCAGTACTTC.

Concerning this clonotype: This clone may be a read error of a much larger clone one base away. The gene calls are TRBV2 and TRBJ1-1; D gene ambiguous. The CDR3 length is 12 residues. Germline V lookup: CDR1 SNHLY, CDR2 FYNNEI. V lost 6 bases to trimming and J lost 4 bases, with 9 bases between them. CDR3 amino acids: CASRAWGTEAFF. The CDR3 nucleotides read TGTGCCAGCAGGGCCTGGGGCACTGAAGCTTTCTTT.

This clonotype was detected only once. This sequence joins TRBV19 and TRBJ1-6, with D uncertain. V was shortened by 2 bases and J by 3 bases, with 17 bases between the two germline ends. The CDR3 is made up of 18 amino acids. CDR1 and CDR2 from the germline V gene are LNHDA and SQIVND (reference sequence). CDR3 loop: CASSIPPNGRNYNSPLHF. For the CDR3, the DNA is TGTGCCAGTAGTATACCCCCGAATGGGCGGAACTATAATTCACCCCTCCACTTT. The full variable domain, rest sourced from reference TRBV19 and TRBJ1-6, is DGGITQSPKYLFRKEGQNVTLSCEQNLNHDAMYWYRQDPGQGLRLIYYSQIVNDFQKGDIAEGYSVSREKKESFPLTVTSAQKNPTAFYLCASSIPPNGRNYNSPLHFGNGTRLTVT.

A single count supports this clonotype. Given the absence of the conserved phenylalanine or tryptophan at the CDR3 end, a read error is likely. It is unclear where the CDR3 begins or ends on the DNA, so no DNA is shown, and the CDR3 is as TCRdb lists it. CDR3 protein: CASSAGAGY. The gene calls are TRBV5-6 and TRBJ2-7; the table gives TRBD1 as D, unverified against the DNA. The CDR3 numbers 9 amino acids, ends counted. Germline CDR1 and CDR2: SGHDT and YYEEEE.

The CDR3 loop reads CSASSSSYEQYF. The CDR3 bases are TGCAGTGCCAGCAGTTCCTCCTACGAGCAGTACTTC. The chain couples TRBV20-1 to TRBJ2-7; no clear D gene. Trimming took 6 bases from V and 0 from J, leaving 9 bases between them. This CDR3 has 12 residues. The V gene's germline CDR1 is DFQATT and CDR2 SNEGSKA (reference sequence).

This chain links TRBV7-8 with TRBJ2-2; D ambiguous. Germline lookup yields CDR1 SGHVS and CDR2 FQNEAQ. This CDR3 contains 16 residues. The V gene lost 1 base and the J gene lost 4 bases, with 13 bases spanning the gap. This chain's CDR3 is CASSLELSSSTGELFF. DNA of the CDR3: TGTGCCAGCAGCTTAGAACTCTCCTCGAGCACCGGGGAGCTGTTTTTT.

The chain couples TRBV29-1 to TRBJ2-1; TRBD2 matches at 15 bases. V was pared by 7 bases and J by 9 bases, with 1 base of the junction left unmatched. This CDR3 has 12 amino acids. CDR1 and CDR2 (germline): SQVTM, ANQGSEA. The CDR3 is CSGGLAGGEQFF. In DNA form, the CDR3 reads TGCAGCGGGGGACTAGCGGGAGGTGAGCAGTTCTTC.

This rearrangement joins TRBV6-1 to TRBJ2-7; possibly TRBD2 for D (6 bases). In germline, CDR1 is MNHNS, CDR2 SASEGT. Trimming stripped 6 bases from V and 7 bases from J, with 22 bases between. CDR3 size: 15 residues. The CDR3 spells CASSPAGTFGGEQYF. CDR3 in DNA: TGTGCCAGCAGCCCCGCCGGGACTTTTGGGGGTGAGCAGTACTTC.

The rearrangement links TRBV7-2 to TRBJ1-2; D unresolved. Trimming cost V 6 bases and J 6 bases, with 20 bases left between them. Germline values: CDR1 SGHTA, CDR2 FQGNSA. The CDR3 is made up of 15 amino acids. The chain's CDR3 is CASRAVGGKDNGYTF. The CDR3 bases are TGTGCCAGCAGGGCGGTGGGCGGGAAGGATAATGGCTACACCTTC. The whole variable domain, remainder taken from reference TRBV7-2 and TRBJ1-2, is GAGVSQSPSNKVTEKGKDVELRCDPISGHTALYWYRQSLGQGLEFLIYFQGNSAPDKSGLPSDRFSAERTGGSVSTLTIQRTQQEDSAVYLCASRAVGGKDNGYTFGSGTRLTVV.

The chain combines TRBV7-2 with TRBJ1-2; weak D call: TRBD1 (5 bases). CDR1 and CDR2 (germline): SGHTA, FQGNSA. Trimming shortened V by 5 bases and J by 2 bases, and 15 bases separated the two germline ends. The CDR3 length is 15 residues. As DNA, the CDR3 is TGTGCCAGCAGCACCAAAGCCGAGGGGAACTATGGCTACACCTTC. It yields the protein CASSTKAEGNYGYTF.

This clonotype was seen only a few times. The CDR3 coding sequence is TGTGCCACGGGGGGAGCGAACACTGAAGCTTTCTTT. It encodes CATGGANTEAFF. The rearrangement uses TRBV24-1 and TRBJ1-1; TRBD1 might be the D (5 bases). The CDR3 totals 12 residues. The germline CDR1 and CDR2 sequences are KGHDR and SFDVKD. The ends were cut back, 10 bases at V and 1 base at J, with 9 bases in the middle.

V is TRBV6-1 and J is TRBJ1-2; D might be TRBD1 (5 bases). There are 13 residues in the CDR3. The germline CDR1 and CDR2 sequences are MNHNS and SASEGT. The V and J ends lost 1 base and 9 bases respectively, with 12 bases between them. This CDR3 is CASSEGTEGSYTF. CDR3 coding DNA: TGTGCCAGCAGTGAAGGGACGGAGGGGAGCTACACCTTC.

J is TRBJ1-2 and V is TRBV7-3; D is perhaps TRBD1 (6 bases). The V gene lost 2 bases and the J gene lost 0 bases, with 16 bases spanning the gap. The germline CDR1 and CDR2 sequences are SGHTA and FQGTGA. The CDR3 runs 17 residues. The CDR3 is CASSLVGRGKTNYGYTF. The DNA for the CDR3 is TGTGCCAGCAGCTTAGTGGGTAGGGGGAAGACTAACTATGGCTACACCTTC.

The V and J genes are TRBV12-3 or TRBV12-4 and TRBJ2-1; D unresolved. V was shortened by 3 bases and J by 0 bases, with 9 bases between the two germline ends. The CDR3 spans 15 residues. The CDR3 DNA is TGTGCCAGCAGTTTGACTCCCCGCTCCTACAATGAGCAGTTCTTC. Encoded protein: CASSLTPRSYNEQFF.

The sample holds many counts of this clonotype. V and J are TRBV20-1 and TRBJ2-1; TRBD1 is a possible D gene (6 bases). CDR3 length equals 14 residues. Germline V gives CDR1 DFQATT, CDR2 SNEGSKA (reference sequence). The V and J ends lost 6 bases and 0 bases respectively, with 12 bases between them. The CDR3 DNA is TGCAGTGCCGCGCAGGGGTACTCCTACAATGAGCAGTTCTTC. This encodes CSAAQGYSYNEQFF.